The source of this T cell receptor (beta chain) is a study of breast tumors, draining lymph nodes, adjacent tissues. TCRdb used MiXCR to reprocess the multiplex PCR reads, holding one entry per CDR3 protein. The sample holds more than 20,000 distinct CDR3 sequences, roughly a quarter seen once. This clonotype was observed at least ten times. This receptor was obtained from a female donor with breast cancer. Some clones in this sample may be carry-over from other donors' samples. The sample comprised breast tumor tissue.

CDR3 DNA sequence: TGTGCCAGTAGTATAGAATCAGGGGTTAATCAGCCCCAGCATTTT. Translating gives CASSIESGVNQPQHF. V gene TRBV19 combines with J gene TRBJ1-5; TRBD1 is a possible D gene (6 bases). Germline CDR1 reads LNHDA; CDR2 reads SQIVND (reference sequence). The CDR3 has 15 residues. V dropped 0 bases and J dropped 4 bases, with 10 bases sitting between them.